These 3 T cell receptor beta chains share one sample of origin, sequenced in a study of response to subunit inactivated influenza vaccine. Each CDR3 protein is one row after TCRdb ran MiXCR on the RT-PCR reads. The repertoire holds about 700,000 distinct CDR3 sequences, with about 15% as singletons. Sample: PBMCs from blood, taken 14 to 15 days before vaccination. The receptor source for this set is a man between 50 and 59 years old who received an inactivated influenza vaccine.

This sequence joins TRBV29-1 and TRBJ2-5; no clear D. Trimming took 4 bases from V and 1 from J, leaving 16 bases between them. Germline assignment: CDR1 SQVTM and CDR2 ANQGSEA. CDR3 length equals 15 residues. In DNA form, the CDR3 reads TGCAGCGTTGTTTTCCTAGAGGTGGGCCAAGAGACCCAGTACTTC. Its protein product is CSVVFLEVGQETQYF. The complete variable domain, with remaining parts taken from reference TRBV29-1 and TRBJ2-5, reads SAVISQKPSRDICQRGTSLTIQCQVDSQVTMMFWYRQQPGQSLTLIATANQGSEATYESGFVIDKFPISRPNLTFSTLTVSNMSPEDSSIYLCSVVFLEVGQETQYFGPGTRLLVL.

The rearrangement uses TRBV7-6 and TRBJ2-2, with 8 bases matching TRBD2. After removal of 4 bases from V and 0 bases from J, the junction contained 19 bases not matched to a gene. This CDR3 is 21 amino acids long. Per the germline V gene, CDR1 is SGHVS and CDR2 is FNYEAQ. CDR3 sequence (DNA): TGTGCCAGCAGCTCCTCGAGGTCCGGGACTAGGCAAGAGCCGAACACCGGGGAGCTGTTTTTT. Translated: CASSSSRSGTRQEPNTGELFF.

This clonotype was recorded a few times. The rearrangement uses TRBV7-6 and TRBJ2-1; 10 bases are shared with TRBD2. Germline V CDR1 and CDR2: SGHVS, FNYEAQ. This CDR3 comprises 16 residues. Trimming at V came to 4 bases and at J to 0 bases, leaving 3 bases not matched to a gene. In DNA, the CDR3 is TGTGCCAGCAGCTACCCTAGCGGGAGCTCCTACAATGAGCAGTTCTTC. Its translation is CASSYPSGSSYNEQFF.